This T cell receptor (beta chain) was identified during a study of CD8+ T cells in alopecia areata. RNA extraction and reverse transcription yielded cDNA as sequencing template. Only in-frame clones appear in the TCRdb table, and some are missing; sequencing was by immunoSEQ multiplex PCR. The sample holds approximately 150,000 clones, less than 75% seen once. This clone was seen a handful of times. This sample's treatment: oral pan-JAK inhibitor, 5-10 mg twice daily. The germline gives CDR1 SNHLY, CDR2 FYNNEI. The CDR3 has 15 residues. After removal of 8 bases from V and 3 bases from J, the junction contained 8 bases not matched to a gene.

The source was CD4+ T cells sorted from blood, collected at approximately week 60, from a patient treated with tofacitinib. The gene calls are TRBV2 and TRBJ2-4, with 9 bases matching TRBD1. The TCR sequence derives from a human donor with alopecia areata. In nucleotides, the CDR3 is TGTGCCAGCGGAGGGACAGGGATTGGCAAAAACATTCAGTACTTC. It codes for CASGGTGIGKNIQYF.